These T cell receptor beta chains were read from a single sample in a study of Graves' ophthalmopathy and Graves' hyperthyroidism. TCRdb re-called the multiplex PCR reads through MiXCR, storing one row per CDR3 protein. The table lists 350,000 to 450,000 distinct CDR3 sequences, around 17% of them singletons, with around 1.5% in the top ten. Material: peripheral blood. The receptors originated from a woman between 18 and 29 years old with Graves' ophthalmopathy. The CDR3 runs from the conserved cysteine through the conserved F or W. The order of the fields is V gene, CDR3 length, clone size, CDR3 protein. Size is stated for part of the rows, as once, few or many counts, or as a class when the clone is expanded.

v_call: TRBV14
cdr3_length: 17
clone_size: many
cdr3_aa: CASSQDFAGGKGQPQHF

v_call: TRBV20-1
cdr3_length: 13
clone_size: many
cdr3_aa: CSAAFQANTEAFF

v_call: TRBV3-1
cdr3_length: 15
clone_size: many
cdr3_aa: CASSQGRYSNQPQHF

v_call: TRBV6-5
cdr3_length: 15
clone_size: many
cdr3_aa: CASIWTGGQSYGYTF

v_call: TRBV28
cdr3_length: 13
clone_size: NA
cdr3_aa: CASSLGQGYIQYF

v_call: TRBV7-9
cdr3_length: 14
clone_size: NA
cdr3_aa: CASSWAGESQPQHF

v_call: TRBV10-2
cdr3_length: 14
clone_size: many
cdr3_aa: CASSESRGWETQYF

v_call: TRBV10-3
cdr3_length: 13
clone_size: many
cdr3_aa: CAISESPGYEQYF

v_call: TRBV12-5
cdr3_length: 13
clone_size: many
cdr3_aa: CASAVGGSGELFF

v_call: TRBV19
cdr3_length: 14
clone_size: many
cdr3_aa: CASCRKPGNTEAFF

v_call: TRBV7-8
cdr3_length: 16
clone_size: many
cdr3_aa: CASSEIWGPRRYEQYF

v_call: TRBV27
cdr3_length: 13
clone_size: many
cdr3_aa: CASSIYDAGEQYF

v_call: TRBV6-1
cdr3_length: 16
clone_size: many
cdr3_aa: CASSKPIGGSGNTIYF

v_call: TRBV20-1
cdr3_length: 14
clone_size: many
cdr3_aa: CSAQDRSGGNIQYF

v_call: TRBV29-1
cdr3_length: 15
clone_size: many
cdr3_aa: CSVCPRTKQDTEAFF

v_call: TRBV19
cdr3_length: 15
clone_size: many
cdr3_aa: CASSIGMGHEYEQYF

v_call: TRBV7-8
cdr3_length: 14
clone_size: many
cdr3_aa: CASSFPISNQPQHF

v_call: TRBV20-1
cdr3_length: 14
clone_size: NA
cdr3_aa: CSAREIDKNYGYTF

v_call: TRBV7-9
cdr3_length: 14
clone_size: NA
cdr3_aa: CASSHGTADQPQHF

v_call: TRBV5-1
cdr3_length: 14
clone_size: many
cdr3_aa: CASSETFSRDGYTF

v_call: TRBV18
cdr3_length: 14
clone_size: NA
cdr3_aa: CASSPPGTVYGYTF

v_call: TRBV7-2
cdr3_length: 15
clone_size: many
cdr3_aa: CASSLRAGRNQPQHF

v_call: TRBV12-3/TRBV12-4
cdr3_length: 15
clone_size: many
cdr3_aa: CASSPTSGRAYEQYF

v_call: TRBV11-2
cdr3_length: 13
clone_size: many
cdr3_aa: CASSLGEAGELFF

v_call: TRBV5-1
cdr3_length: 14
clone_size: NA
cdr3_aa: CASSEALFLDTQYF

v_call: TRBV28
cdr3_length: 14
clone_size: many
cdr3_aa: CASNPAPGTGELFF

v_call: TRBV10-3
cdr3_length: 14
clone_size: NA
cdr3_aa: CAISEETGNREQYF

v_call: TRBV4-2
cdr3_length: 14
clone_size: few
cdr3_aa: CASSQGGAWETQYF

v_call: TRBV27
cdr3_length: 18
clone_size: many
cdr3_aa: CASSLSGKTGMDNQPQHF

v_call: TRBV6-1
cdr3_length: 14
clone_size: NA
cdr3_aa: CASSEAGWSYEQYF

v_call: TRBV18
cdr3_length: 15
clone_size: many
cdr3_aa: CASSPVAGSNSPLHF

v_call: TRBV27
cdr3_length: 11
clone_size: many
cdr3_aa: CASGPGQPQHF

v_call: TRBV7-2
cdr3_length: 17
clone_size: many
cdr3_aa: CASSLEGGRLTKNIQYF

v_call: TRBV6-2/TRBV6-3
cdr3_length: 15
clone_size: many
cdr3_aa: CASSRLRDGVYEQYF

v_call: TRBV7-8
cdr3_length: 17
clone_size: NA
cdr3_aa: CASSFRTSGKRPETQYF

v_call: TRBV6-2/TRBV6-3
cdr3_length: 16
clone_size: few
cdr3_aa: CASSKGDRGSGQPQHF

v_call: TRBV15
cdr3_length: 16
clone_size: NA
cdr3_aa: CATSREHPIFGNTIYF

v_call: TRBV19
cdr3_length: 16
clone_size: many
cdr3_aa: CASSITAGGYTGELFF

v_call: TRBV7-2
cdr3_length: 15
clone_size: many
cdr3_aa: CASSLTGGSPYEQYF

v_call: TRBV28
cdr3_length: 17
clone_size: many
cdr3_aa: CASSRDRVSLSPGELFF